The present TCR beta chain was sequenced within a study of shared clonotypes between healthy human individuals. Study-level findings and limits: Lower generation probabilities were found for non-shared clonotypes than for those shared by all four donors. Depth of sequencing was expected to influence donor clonotype sharing. Researchers sampled blood only, noting tissue repertoires likely differ. Shared across a few donors were roughly 4.7% of the naive CD4 clonotypes.

A remark on this clone: As yet, its antigen is unknown. Other DNA sequences of this sample code for an identical CDR3.

CD45RO-negative CD8 cells positively selected for CCR7 made up the naive population, which excluded terminally differentiated effector memory CD45RA+ cells. Assay: immunoSEQ multiplex PCR; the TCRdb copy retains only in-frame clones and omits some. The data show around 2,000,000 clones, about 95% seen once. The source is a young man in good health. Sequencing was carried out using naive CD8+ T cells sorted from blood.

For the CDR3, the DNA is TGTGCCAGCAGTTACTCTTCAAACACTGAAGCTTTCTTT. This gives the protein CASSYSSNTEAFF. The chain carries TRBV6-5 and TRBJ1-1; D not certain. The germline V gene has CDR1 MNHEY and CDR2 SVGAGI. There are 13 residues in the CDR3. Deletions cut 0 bases from V and 2 bases from J, with 4 bases between.